This TCR beta chain was recorded in a study of blood T cell repertoires in COVID-19. As for the study in general: Some COVID-19 samples were acute and others convalescent; all came from the United States, Italy and Spain.

Assay used: immunoSEQ multiplex PCR; TCRdb lists only in-frame clones, some missing. Altogether about 440,000 clones are present, roughly 87% being singletons, with the ten largest covering about 0.6%. The study drew participants aged 18 to 89 years from roughly 25 US areas. Recovered status applied to Cohort 3 donors who had two consecutive negative PCRs. It also applied to those with clearance or with symptom resolution. The germline gives CDR1 MDHEN, CDR2 SYDVKM. With V trimmed by 3 bases and J by 4 bases, 4 bases remained unmatched. The length of the CDR3 is 14 residues. The source material was PBMCs or T cells enriched from blood (not recorded which). The sequence came from a man aged 18 to 35 who had recovered from COVID-19. The chain couples TRBV28 to TRBJ2-7, with 9 bases fitting TRBD2. The CDR3 sequence is CASSFHTSGYEQYF. In DNA, the CDR3 is TGTGCCAGCAGTTTCCATACTAGCGGGTACGAGCAGTACTTC.